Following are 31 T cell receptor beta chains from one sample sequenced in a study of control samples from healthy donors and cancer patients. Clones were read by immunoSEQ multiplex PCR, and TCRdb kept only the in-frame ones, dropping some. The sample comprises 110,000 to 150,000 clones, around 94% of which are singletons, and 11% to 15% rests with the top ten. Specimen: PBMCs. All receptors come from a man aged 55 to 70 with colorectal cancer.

CDR3 nucleotides: TGTGCAAGTCGCCGGACTAGCGCGCCCTCGAACACCGGGGAGCTGTTTTTT. Protein product: CASRRTSAPSNTGELFF. V and J are TRBV12-2 and TRBJ2-2; the listed D gene, TRBD2, was not tested against the DNA. TRBV12-2 is assigned pseudogene status. The CDR3 covers 17 residues.

CDR3 in amino acids: CASSLGPGRELFF. The CDR3 bases are TGTGCCAGCAGCTTAGGTCCGGGCAGGGAGCTGTTTTTT. V is TRBV11-2 and J is TRBJ2-2; D is undetermined. The CDR3 has 13 residues. Germline V gives CDR1 SGHAT, CDR2 FQNNGV. V lost 1 base and J lost 9, with 9 bases in between.

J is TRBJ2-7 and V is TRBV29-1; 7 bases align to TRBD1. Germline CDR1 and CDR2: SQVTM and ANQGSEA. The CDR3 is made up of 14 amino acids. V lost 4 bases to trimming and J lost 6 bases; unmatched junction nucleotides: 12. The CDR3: CSVVLLAGGGEQYF. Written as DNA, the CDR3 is TGCAGCGTTGTACTCCTGGCAGGGGGTGGCGAGCAGTACTTC.

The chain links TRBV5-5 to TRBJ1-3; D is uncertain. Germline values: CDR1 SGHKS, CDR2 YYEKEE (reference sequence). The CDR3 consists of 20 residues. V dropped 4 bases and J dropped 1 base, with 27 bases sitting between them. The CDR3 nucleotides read TGTGCCAGCAGCCCCTTAATAGCCGGGTCCACCCCGTCATCTGGAAACACCATATATTTT. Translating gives CASSPLIAGSTPSSGNTIYF. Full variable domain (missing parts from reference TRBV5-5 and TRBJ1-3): DAGVTQSPTHLIKTRGQQVTLRCSPISGHKSVSWYQQVLGQGPQFIFQYYEKEERGRGNFPDRFSARQFPNYSSELNVNALLLGDSALYLCASSPLIAGSTPSSGNTIYFGEGSWLTVV.

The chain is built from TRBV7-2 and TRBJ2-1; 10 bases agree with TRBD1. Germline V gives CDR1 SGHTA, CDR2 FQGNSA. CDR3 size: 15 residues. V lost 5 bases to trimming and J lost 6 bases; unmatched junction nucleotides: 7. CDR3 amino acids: CASSASGTGANEQFF. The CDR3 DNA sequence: TGTGCCAGCAGCGCGTCCGGGACAGGGGCCAATGAGCAGTTCTTC.

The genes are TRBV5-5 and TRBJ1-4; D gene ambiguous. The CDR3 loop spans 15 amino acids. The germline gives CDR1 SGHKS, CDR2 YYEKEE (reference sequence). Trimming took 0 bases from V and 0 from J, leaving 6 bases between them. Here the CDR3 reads CASSLAATTNEKLFF. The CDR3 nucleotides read TGTGCCAGCAGCTTGGCAGCAACAACTAATGAAAAACTGTTTTTT.

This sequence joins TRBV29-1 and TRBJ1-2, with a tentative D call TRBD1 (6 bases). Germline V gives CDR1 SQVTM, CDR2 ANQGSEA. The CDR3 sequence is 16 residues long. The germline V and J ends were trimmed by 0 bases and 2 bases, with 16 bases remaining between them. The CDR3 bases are TGCAGCGTTGAAGATAGGGGGGGCGCGGGGAACTATGGCTACACCTTC. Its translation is CSVEDRGGAGNYGYTF.

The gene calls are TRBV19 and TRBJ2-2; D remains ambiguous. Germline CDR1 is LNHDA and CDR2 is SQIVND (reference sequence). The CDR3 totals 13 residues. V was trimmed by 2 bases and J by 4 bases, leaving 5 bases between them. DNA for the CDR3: TGTGCCAGTAGTATACAAGGCACCGGGGAGCTGTTTTTT. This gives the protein CASSIQGTGELFF.

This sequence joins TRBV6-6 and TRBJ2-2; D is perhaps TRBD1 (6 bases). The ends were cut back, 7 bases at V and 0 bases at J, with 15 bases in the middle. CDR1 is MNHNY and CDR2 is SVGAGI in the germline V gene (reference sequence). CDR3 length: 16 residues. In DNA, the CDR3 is TGTGCCAGCACCCACTCGACAGGATCGAACACCGGGGAGCTGTTTTTT. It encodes CASTHSTGSNTGELFF.

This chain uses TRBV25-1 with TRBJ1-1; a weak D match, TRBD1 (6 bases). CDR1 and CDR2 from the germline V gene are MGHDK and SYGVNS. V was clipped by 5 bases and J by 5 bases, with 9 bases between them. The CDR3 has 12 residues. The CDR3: CASSRGRTEAFF. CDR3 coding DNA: TGTGCCAGCAGTAGGGGGAGGACTGAAGCTTTCTTT.

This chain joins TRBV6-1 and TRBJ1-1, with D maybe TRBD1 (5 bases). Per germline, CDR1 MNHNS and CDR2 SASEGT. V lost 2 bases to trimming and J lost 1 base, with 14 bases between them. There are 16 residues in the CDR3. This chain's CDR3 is CASSELDTFPNTEAFF. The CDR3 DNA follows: TGTGCCAGCAGTGAACTGGACACCTTCCCGAACACTGAAGCTTTCTTT.

DNA for the CDR3: TGTGCCAGCAGCCATACTCCAGGCGGTGCCTACAATGAGCAGTTCTTC. This sequence encodes CASSHTPGGAYNEQFF. This sequence joins TRBV4-2 and TRBJ2-1; D not resolved. The CDR3 is 16 amino acids. V lost 3 bases, J lost 2 bases, and 14 bases lay in between. CDR1 is LGHNA and CDR2 is YNFKEQ in the germline V gene.

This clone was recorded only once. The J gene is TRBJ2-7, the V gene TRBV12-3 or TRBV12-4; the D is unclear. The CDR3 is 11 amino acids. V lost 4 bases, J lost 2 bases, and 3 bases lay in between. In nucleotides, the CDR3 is TGTGCCAGCAGTTCGGCCTACGAGCAGTACTTC. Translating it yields CASSSAYEQYF.

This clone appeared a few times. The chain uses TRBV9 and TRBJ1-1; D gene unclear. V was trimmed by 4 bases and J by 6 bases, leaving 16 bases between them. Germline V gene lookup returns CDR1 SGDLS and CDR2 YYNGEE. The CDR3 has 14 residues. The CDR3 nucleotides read TGTGCCAGCAGCCCAATGACCGGGGTCGCTGAAGCTTTCTTT. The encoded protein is CASSPMTGVAEAFF.

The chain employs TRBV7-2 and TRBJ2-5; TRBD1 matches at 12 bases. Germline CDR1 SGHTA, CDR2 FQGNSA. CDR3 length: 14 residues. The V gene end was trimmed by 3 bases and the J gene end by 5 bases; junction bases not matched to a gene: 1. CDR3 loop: CASSFGTGGETQYF. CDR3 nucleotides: TGTGCCAGCAGCTTTGGGACAGGGGGCGAGACCCAGTACTTC.

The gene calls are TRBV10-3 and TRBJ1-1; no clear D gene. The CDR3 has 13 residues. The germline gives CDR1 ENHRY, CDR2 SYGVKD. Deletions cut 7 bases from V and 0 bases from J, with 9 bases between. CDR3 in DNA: TGTGCCATCAAACGGGAAGTGAACACTGAAGCTTTCTTT. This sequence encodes CAIKREVNTEAFF.

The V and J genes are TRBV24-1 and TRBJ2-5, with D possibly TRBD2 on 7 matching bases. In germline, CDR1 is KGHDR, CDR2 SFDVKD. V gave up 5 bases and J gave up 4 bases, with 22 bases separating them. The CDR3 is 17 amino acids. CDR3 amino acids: CATSGTELAEGIETQYF. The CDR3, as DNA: TGTGCCACCAGTGGGACAGAGCTAGCGGAGGGTATAGAGACCCAGTACTTC.

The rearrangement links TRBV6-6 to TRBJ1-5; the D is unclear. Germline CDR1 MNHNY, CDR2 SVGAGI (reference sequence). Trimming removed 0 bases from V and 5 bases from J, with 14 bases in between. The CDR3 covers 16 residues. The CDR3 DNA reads TGTGCCAGCAGTTACTCGATTGCCCCCTGGGATCAGCCCCAGCATTTT. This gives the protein CASSYSIAPWDQPQHF.

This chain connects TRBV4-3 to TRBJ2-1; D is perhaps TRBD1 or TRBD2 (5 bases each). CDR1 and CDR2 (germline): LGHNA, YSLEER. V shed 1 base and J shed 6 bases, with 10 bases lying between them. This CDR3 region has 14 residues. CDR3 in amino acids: CASSQAGHVNEQFF. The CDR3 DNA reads TGCGCCAGCAGCCAAGCGGGGCACGTCAATGAGCAGTTCTTC.

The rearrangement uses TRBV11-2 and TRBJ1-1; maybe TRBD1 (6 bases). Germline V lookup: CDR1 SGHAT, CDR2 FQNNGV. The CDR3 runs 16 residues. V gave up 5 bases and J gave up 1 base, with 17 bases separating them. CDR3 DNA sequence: TGTGCCAGCAGCCCTTGGATTCCACAGGGGAACACTGAAGCTTTCTTT. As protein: CASSPWIPQGNTEAFF.

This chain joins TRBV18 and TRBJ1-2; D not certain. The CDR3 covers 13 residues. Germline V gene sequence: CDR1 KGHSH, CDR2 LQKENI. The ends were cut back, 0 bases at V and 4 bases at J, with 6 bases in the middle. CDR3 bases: TGTGCCAGCTCACCACCAGGATTCTATGGCTACACCTTC. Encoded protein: CASSPPGFYGYTF.

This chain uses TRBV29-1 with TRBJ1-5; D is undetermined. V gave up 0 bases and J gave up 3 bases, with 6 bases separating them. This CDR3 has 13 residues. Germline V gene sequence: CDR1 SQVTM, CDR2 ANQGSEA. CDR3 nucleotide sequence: TGCAGCGTTGAAGACGGGGACAATCAGCCCCAGCATTTT. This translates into CSVEDGDNQPQHF.

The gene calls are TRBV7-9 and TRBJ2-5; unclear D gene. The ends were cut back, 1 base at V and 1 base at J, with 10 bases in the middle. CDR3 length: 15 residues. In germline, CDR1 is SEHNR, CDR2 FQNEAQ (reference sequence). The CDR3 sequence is CASSLGGLSQETQYF. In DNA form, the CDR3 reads TGTGCCAGCAGCTTAGGTGGGCTGTCCCAAGAGACCCAGTACTTC.

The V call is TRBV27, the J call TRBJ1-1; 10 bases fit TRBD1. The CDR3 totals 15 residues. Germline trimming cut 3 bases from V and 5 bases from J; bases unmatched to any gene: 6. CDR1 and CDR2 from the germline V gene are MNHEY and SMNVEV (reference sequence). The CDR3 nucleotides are TGTGCCAGCAGTTTCCGCGGACAGGGGGGAACTGAAGCTTTCTTT. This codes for CASSFRGQGGTEAFF.

Written as DNA, the CDR3 is TGTGCCAGCAGCGCTTATGAGGGGGCTTTGAACCAAGAGACCCAGTACTTC. Protein: CASSAYEGALNQETQYF. The gene calls are TRBV5-8 and TRBJ2-5, with 7 bases identical to TRBD1. Unmatched junction bases numbered 12, after V lost 4 bases and J lost 0 bases. The germline V gene has CDR1 SGHTS and CDR2 YDEGEE. The CDR3 covers 17 residues.

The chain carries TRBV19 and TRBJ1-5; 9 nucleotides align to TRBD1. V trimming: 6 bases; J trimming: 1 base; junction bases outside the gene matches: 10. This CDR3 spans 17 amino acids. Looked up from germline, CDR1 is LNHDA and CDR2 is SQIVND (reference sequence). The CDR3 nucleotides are TGTGCCAGTAGGGACAGGGGAGGGGGAGGAAGCAATCAGCCCCAGCATTTT. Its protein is CASRDRGGGGSNQPQHF.

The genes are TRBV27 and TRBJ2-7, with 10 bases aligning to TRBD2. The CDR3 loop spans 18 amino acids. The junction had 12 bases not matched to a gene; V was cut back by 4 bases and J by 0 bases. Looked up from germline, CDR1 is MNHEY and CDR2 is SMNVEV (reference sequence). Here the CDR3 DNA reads TGTGCCAGCAGTTCAAGGGGGGCTAGCGGGGGCAGCTCCTACGAGCAGTACTTC. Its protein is CASSSRGASGGSSYEQYF.

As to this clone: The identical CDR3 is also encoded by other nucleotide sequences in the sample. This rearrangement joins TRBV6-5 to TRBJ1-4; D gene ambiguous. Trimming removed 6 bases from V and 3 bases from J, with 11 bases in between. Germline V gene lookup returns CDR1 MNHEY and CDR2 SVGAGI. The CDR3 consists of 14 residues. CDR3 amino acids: CASRVGMSNEKLFF. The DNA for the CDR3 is TGTGCCAGCAGGGTGGGAATGTCTAATGAAAAACTGTTTTTT.

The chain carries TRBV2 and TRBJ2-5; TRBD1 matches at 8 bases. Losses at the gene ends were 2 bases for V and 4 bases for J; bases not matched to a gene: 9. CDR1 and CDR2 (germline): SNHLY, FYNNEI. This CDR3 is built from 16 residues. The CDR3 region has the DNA TGTGCCAGCAGTGAATCCCGGACAGGGCAGAGAGAGACCCAGTACTTC. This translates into CASSESRTGQRETQYF.

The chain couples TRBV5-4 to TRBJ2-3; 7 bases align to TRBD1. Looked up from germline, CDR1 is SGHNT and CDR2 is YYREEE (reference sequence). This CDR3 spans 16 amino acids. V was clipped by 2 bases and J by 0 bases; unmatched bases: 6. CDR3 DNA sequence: TGTGCCAGCAGCTTACGAACAGGGGTCAGCACAGATACGCAGTATTTT. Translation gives CASSLRTGVSTDTQYF.

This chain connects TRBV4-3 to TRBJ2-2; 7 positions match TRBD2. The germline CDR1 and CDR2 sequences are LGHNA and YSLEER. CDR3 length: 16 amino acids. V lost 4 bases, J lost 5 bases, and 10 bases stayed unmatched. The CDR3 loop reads CASSPGHGGGTGELFF. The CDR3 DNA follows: TGCGCCAGCAGCCCAGGGCATGGGGGAGGGACCGGGGAGCTGTTTTTT.